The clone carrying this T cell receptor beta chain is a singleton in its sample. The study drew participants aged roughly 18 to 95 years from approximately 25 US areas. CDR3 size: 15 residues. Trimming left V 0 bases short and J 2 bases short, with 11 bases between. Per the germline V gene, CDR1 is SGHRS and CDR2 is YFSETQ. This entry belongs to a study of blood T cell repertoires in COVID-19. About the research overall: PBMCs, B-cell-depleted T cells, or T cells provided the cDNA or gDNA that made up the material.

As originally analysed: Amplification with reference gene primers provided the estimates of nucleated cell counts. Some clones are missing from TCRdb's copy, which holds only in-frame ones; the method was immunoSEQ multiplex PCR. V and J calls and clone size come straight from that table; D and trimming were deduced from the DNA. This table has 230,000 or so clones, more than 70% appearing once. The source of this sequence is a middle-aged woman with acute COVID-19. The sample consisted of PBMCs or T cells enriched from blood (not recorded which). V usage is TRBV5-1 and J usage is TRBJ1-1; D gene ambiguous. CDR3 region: CASSLDSFSNTEAFF. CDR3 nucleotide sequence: TGCGCCAGCAGCTTGGACAGCTTTTCTAACACTGAAGCTTTCTTT. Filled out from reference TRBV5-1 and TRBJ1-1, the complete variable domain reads KAGVTQTPRYLIKTRGQQVTLSCSPISGHRSVSWYQQTPGQGLQFLFEYFSETQRNKGNFPGRFSGRQFSNSRSEMNVSTLELGDSALYLCASSLDSFSNTEAFFGQGTRLTVV.